The 10 T cell receptor beta chains in this list originate from one sample, sequenced in a study of shared clonotypes between healthy human individuals. Sequenced by immunoSEQ multiplex PCR; TCRdb stores in-frame clones only, minus some. The sample has about 1,800,000 clones; about 95% are singletons. Naive CD8 cells were CD45RO-negative, positively selected for CCR7, excluding terminally differentiated effector memory CD45RA+ cells. The sample taken for sequencing was naive CD8+ T cells sorted from blood. The receptors here all came from a man aged 18-30 years in good health.

The count of this clone is one. The chain links TRBV28 to TRBJ1-4; TRBD1 aligns across 9 bases. J was trimmed by 8 bases and V by 2 bases; bases with no gene match: 6. Germline-derived CDR1 and CDR2 are MDHEN and SYDVKM. There are 15 residues in the CDR3. The CDR3, as DNA: TGTGCCAGCAGTTTAAGGGGACAGGGTTTGGAAAAACTGTTTTTT. Residues: CASSLRGQGLEKLFF.

This clone has a handful of counts. Other DNA sequences in this sample translate to the same CDR3. The CDR3: CASSPGGSNTEAFF. The CDR3 bases are TGTGCCAGCAGCCCTGGCGGCAGCAACACTGAAGCTTTCTTT. The chain recombines TRBV5-6 with TRBJ1-1; D gene unclear. Trimming shortened V by 4 bases and J by 2 bases, and 12 bases separated the two germline ends. The germline V gene encodes CDR1 SGHDT and CDR2 YYEEEE. The CDR3 is made up of 14 amino acids.

The V and J genes are TRBV10-3 and TRBJ1-2, with D unclear. The V and J ends lost 4 bases and 4 bases respectively, with 13 bases between them. From germline, CDR1 is ENHRY and CDR2 SYGVKD. CDR3 length: 14 residues. Here the CDR3 reads CAISVGVGSYGYTF. The CDR3 DNA is TGTGCCATCAGTGTCGGGGTGGGCAGCTATGGCTACACCTTC.

The rearrangement uses TRBV27 and TRBJ2-7; 10 positions match TRBD1. Losses at the gene ends were 5 bases for V and 3 bases for J; bases not matched to a gene: 10. The CDR3 spans 16 residues. From germline, CDR1 is MNHEY and CDR2 SMNVEV (reference sequence). CDR3 bases: TGTGCCAGCAGTGAACGTGACGGGACAGGGGTCTACGAGCAGTACTTC. Protein sequence: CASSERDGTGVYEQYF.

V and J are TRBV11-2 and TRBJ2-1; no reliable D call. The CDR3 consists of 14 residues. Trimming left V 6 bases short and J 0 bases short, with 9 bases between. In germline, CDR1 is SGHAT, CDR2 FQNNGV. The CDR3 sequence: CASRHGSSYNEQFF. As DNA, the CDR3 is TGTGCCAGCAGGCACGGAAGCTCCTACAATGAGCAGTTCTTC.

This clone was counted a single time. V gene TRBV11-1 combines with J gene TRBJ2-2; 7 positions agree with TRBD2. The CDR3 runs 14 residues. CDR1 SGHAT and CDR2 FQDESV come from the germline V gene (reference sequence). The ends lost 3 bases at V and 7 bases at J; junction bases unmatched: 5. The chain's CDR3 is CASSLGGQGGELFF. In DNA form, the CDR3 reads TGTGCCAGCAGCTTGGGAGGGCAGGGCGGGGAGCTGTTTTTT. The full variable domain, rest sourced from reference TRBV11-1 and TRBJ2-2, is EAEVAQSPRYKITEKSQAVAFWCDPISGHATLYWYRQILGQGPELLVQFQDESVVDDSQLPKDRFSAERLKGVDSTLKIQPAELGDSAMYLCASSLGGQGGELFFGEGSRLTVL.

The chain couples TRBV2 to TRBJ2-7; 8 bases match TRBD2. There are 15 residues in the CDR3. The J segment lost 3 bases and the V segment lost 7 bases, leaving 11 bases of the junction unmatched. CDR1 is SNHLY and CDR2 is FYNNEI in the germline V gene. In DNA form, the CDR3 reads TGTGCCAGCAAGGTCGGGGGGGCCCTAAGCTACGAGCAGTACTTC. Its protein product is CASKVGGALSYEQYF.

V usage is TRBV7-9 and J usage is TRBJ1-1, with D perhaps matching TRBD1 (5 bases). Deletions cut 5 bases from V and 0 bases from J, with 13 bases between. The germline V gene encodes CDR1 SEHNR and CDR2 FQNEAQ (reference sequence). The CDR3 runs to 15 residues. The CDR3 nucleotides are TGTGCCAGCAGCCCCCCGAACAGGTTGAACACTGAAGCTTTCTTT. It specifies CASSPPNRLNTEAFF.

The V and J genes are TRBV27 and TRBJ2-1, with 12 bases matching TRBD2. The V and J ends lost 4 bases and 1 base, in that order; junction bases with no gene match: 8. The germline gives CDR1 MNHEY, CDR2 SMNVEV (reference sequence). This CDR3 comprises 18 residues. This chain's CDR3 is CASSSLPLAGGSYNEQFF. CDR3 sequence (DNA): TGTGCCAGCAGTTCCCTACCACTAGCGGGAGGATCCTACAATGAGCAGTTCTTC.

The rearrangement links TRBV7-2 to TRBJ2-1, with D possibly being TRBD1 or TRBD2 (5 bases each). CDR1 and CDR2 from the germline V gene are SGHTA and FQGNSA. The CDR3 runs to 15 residues. Trimming stripped 0 bases from V and 7 bases from J, with 13 bases between. The DNA of the CDR3 is TGTGCCAGCAGCTTAGCCCAGGGACGGTATAATGAGCAGTTCTTC. Amino acids: CASSLAQGRYNEQFF.